The 2 T cell receptor beta chains in this list originate from one sample, sequenced in a study of cytomegalovirus exposure and HLA in healthy donors. Both 60 Vbeta primers and 13 Jbeta primers went into the PCR. Here immunoSEQ multiplex PCR was the method, and the copy in TCRdb shows in-frame clones only, minus some. The profile shows roughly 120,000 clones, about 70% of them singletons. Sequenced input: PBMCs. These receptors all stem from a woman aged 55-69 years in good health and CMV-seropositive.

The chain employs TRBV6-5 and TRBJ2-5; 15 positions match TRBD2. The CDR3 extends over 13 amino acids. The J segment lost 14 bases and the V segment lost 5 bases, leaving 6 bases of the junction unmatched. Germline-derived CDR1 and CDR2 are MNHEY and SVGAGI. The DNA of the CDR3 is TGTGCCAGCAGTCCCGGACTAGCGGGGGGGATTTACTTC. This gives the protein CASSPGLAGGIYF.

This clone was seen a handful of times. The J gene is TRBJ2-1, the V gene TRBV30; 9 bases align to TRBD1. J was trimmed by 4 bases and V by 3 bases; bases with no gene match: 16. This CDR3 is built from 18 residues. The germline V gene has CDR1 GTSNPN and CDR2 SVGIG (reference sequence). DNA of the CDR3: TGTGCCTGGAGCGGCCGCAGTGGGGGGACAGGGACATACAATGAGCAGTTCTTC. Amino acids: CAWSGRSGGTGTYNEQFF.